A selection of T cell receptor beta chains follows, all from one sample in a study of CD8 T cells in ankylosing spondylitis. Using its own MiXCR run on the 5' RACE reads, TCRdb lists one record per CDR3 protein. This repertoire shows some 220,000 distinct CDR3 sequences, 6% to 8.5% found once; its top ten account for over 12%. The specimen sequenced was blood, either unsorted or a sorted T cell fraction (not recorded which). Receptors originate from a male donor with ankylosing spondylitis. Each CDR3 is given without its conserved first and last residue. Each record gives: V gene, clone size, J gene, CDR3 protein. Clone size is stated in some rows and not others, as once, few, many or a class when expanded.

V: TRBV28
size: many
J: TRBJ1-2
CDR3: ASSLDRVIYLNT

V: TRBV10-1
size: many
J: TRBJ1-1
CDR3: ASRPTMNTEAF

V: TRBV7-2
size: NA
J: TRBJ2-5
CDR3: ASSLLQGFATQY

V: TRBV27
size: many
J: TRBJ2-2
CDR3: ASSHGTGWDTGELF

V: TRBV6-1
size: many
J: TRBJ1-2
CDR3: ASMDIPQTKYGYT

V: TRBV24-1
size: few
J: TRBJ2-7
CDR3: ATSPDRGNEQY

V: TRBV5-1
size: NA
J: TRBJ2-2
CDR3: ASSLALAGGPRTGELF

V: TRBV18
size: few
J: TRBJ2-3
CDR3: ASSPTGLAGPSSTDTQY

V: TRBV24-1
size: many
J: TRBJ2-1
CDR3: ATSDYGDSMAEQF

V: TRBV20-1
size: NA
J: TRBJ2-1
CDR3: SASIRGSYNEQF

V: TRBV25-1
size: many
J: TRBJ2-2
CDR3: ASSEWAGGLF

V: TRBV4-3
size: few
J: TRBJ2-6
CDR3: ASSQVTGSGANVLT

V: TRBV28
size: many
J: TRBJ1-6
CDR3: ASSFQGRNSPLH

V: TRBV5-1
size: many
J: TRBJ1-1
CDR3: ASSFNTEAF

V: TRBV7-9
size: many
J: TRBJ1-1
CDR3: ASSLKETLNTEAF

V: TRBV4-3
size: many
J: TRBJ1-1
CDR3: ASSPGTGANTEAF

V: TRBV12-3/TRBV12-4
size: many
J: TRBJ2-7
CDR3: ASSSGTYGYYEQY

V: TRBV28
size: many
J: TRBJ2-3
CDR3: ASSIAGRADTQY

V: TRBV5-1
size: many
J: TRBJ2-1
CDR3: ASIGAPSGSGNEQF

V: TRBV27
size: many
J: TRBJ1-2
CDR3: ASGWTGVYGYT

V: TRBV7-9
size: many
J: TRBJ1-2
CDR3: ASSPGQTYGYT

V: TRBV27
size: many
J: TRBJ2-1
CDR3: ASRPTGTGVREQF

V: TRBV7-9
size: many
J: TRBJ1-6
CDR3: ASSSPLDSYNSPLH

V: TRBV7-9
size: NA
J: TRBJ2-7
CDR3: ASNGLANYEQY

V: TRBV13
size: many
J: TRBJ2-5
CDR3: ASSFGVGETQY

V: TRBV10-1
size: many
J: TRBJ1-1
CDR3: ASSEGTGGTEAF

V: TRBV4-1
size: many
J: TRBJ2-2
CDR3: ASSLRGGTGELF

V: TRBV6-5
size: many
J: TRBJ1-6
CDR3: ASSPSFMRLPSPLH

V: TRBV29-1
size: many
J: TRBJ2-7
CDR3: STRGTYSYEQY

V: TRBV29-1
size: many
J: TRBJ2-2
CDR3: SVEDPGTDNTGELF

V: TRBV9
size: few
J: TRBJ2-7
CDR3: ASSQGGASSYEQY

V: TRBV6-2/TRBV6-3
size: few
J: TRBJ1-1
CDR3: ASTPFAGRTTEAF

V: TRBV4-3
size: many
J: TRBJ2-7
CDR3: ASSQGLGTGINYEQY

V: TRBV5-6
size: NA
J: TRBJ2-7
CDR3: ASSYDSGRRLYEQY

V: TRBV20-1
size: few
J: TRBJ2-7
CDR3: SAGTVSYEQY

V: TRBV12-3/TRBV12-4
size: NA
J: TRBJ1-1
CDR3: ASSGLTGSNTEAF

V: TRBV27
size: NA
J: TRBJ2-7
CDR3: ASSSTTGTWLSEQY

V: TRBV7-9
size: many
J: TRBJ1-3
CDR3: ADRRAGNTIY

V: TRBV6-5
size: many
J: TRBJ2-3
CDR3: ASSYHGASTDTQY

V: TRBV27
size: many
J: TRBJ2-7
CDR3: ASRRAKDYEQY

V: TRBV12-3/TRBV12-4
size: many
J: TRBJ1-6
CDR3: ASSLSSTGANSPLH

V: TRBV4-3
size: many
J: TRBJ1-5
CDR3: ASSQDATGKNQPQH

V: TRBV27
size: many
J: TRBJ2-7
CDR3: ASSLSPGGYYEQY

V: TRBV10-3
size: NA
J: TRBJ2-7
CDR3: AISQGQVSYEQY

V: TRBV29-1
size: NA
J: TRBJ2-5
CDR3: SVAGGRIPPETQY

V: TRBV10-1
size: few
J: TRBJ1-1
CDR3: ASTLTGGTEAF

V: TRBV4-3
size: many
J: TRBJ2-7
CDR3: ASSQSGASRPPTEQY

V: TRBV4-3
size: many
J: TRBJ2-7
CDR3: ASSQGVGVRSYEQY

V: TRBV2
size: NA
J: TRBJ2-5
CDR3: ASSDRGGEETQY

V: TRBV6-5
size: many
J: TRBJ1-6
CDR3: ASSYSKQTISNSPLH

V: TRBV7-8
size: few
J: TRBJ1-1
CDR3: ALTAGREAF

V: TRBV7-9
size: many
J: TRBJ1-2
CDR3: ALRGQGGGYGYT

V: TRBV27
size: many
J: TRBJ2-7
CDR3: ASSIAGGYYEQY

V: TRBV12-3/TRBV12-4
size: many
J: TRBJ2-1
CDR3: ASSLGGLVSYNEQF

V: TRBV9
size: few
J: TRBJ2-1
CDR3: ASSVVQSSFDEQF

V: TRBV29-1
size: few
J: TRBJ2-7
CDR3: SVREYEQY